This entry describes one T cell receptor (beta chain). These data come from a study of blood T cell repertoires in COVID-19. Generated by immunoSEQ multiplex PCR, the TCRdb table keeps only in-frame clones and is missing some. Here the sample spans around 260,000 clones, roughly 86% being singletons. The sequencing input was peripheral blood. This clonotype originated in a woman between 50 and 59 years old with acute or convalescent COVID-19.

This CDR3 is CASSVGGQVNQPQHF. Written as DNA, the CDR3 is TGTGCCAGCAGCGTAGGAGGGCAGGTCAATCAGCCCCAGCATTTT. V usage is TRBV9 and J usage is TRBJ1-5; no firm D call. Germline V gene data show CDR1 as SGDLS and CDR2 as YYNGEE. The V end lost 0 bases, the J end lost 3 bases, and 10 bases lay between the germline ends. This CDR3 is built from 15 residues.